This T cell receptor beta chain was profiled in a study of T cell responses to AZD1222 COVID-19 vaccine. TCRdb's table, derived via immunoSEQ multiplex PCR, lists solely in-frame clones and lacks some. The sample carries around 140,000 clones, about 90% recorded once. V was clipped by 7 bases and J by 1 base, with 16 bases between them. Looked up from germline, CDR1 is LNHDA and CDR2 is SQIVND (reference sequence). The CDR3 covers 15 residues. The chain couples TRBV19 to TRBJ2-5; the D gene could be TRBD1 or TRBD2 (5 bases each). The receptor was isolated from an adult who received the AZD1222 COVID-19 vaccine. The material was peripheral blood, obtained 28 days after the second AZD1222 dose. The CDR3 region has the DNA TGTGCCAGTACCCAGGGTGGAGGACGCCAAGAGACCCAGTACTTC. The encoded protein is CASTQGGGRQETQYF.